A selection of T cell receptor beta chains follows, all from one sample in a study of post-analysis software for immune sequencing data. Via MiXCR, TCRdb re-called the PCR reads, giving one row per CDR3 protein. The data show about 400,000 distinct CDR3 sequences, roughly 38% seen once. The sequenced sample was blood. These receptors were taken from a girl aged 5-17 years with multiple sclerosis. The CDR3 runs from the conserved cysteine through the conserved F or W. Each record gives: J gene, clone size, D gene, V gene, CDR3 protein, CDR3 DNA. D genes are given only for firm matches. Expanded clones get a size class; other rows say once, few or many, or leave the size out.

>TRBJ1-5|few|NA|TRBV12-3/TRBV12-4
CASSAQGGQPQHF
TGTGCCAGCAGTGCCCAGGGTGGTCAGCCCCAGCATTTT
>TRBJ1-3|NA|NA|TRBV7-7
CASSVRLGIQPGNTIYF
TGTGCTAGCAGCGTAAGACTTGGGATCCAGCCTGGAAACACCATATATTTT
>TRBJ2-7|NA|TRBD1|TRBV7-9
CASSSPPRDRGYEQYF
TGTGCCAGCAGCTCACCACCCCGGGACAGGGGCTACGAGCAGTACTTC
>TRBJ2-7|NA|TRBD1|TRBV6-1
CASPDRGPRHEQYF
TGTGCCAGCCCTGACAGGGGCCCCCGTCATGAGCAGTACTTC
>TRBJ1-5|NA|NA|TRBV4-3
CASSPWRDNQPQHF
TGCGCCAGCAGCCCTTGGCGCGACAATCAGCCCCAGCATTTT
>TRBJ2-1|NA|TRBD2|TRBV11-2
CASSPSAGGAQEQFF
TGTGCCAGCAGCCCTAGTGCGGGGGGGGCACAAGAGCAGTTCTTC
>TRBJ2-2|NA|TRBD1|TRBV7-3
CAGSSRTGEGRDGELFF
TGTGCCGGCAGCTCTCGGACAGGTGAAGGCAGGGACGGAGAGCTGTTTTTT
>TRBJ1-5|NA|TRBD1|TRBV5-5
CASSLGGQEGGNQPQHF
TGTGCCAGCAGCTTGGGGGGACAGGAGGGAGGCAATCAGCCCCAGCATTTT
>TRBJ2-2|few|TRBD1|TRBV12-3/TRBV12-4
CASSFRGGPNTGELFF
TGTGCCAGCAGTTTCCGAGGGGGCCCGAACACCGGGGAGCTGTTTTTT
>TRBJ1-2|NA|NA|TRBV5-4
CASSDLQGYYGYTF
TGTGCCAGCAGCGACCTACAGGGATACTATGGCTACACCTTC
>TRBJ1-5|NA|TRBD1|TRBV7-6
CASSVDRGSQPQHF
TGTGCCAGCAGCGTAGACAGGGGGAGTCAGCCCCAGCATTTT
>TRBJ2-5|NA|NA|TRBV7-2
CASSLLGLTQETQYF
TGTGCCAGCAGCCTCCTGGGACTTACACAAGAGACCCAGTACTTC
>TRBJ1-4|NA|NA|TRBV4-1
CASSQEVGSRTNEKLFF
TGCGCCAGCAGCCAAGAAGTGGGGTCCAGGACTAATGAAAAACTGTTTTTT
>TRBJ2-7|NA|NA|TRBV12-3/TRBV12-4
CASSLLTYEQYF
TGTGCCAGCAGTTTACTGACCTACGAGCAGTACTTC
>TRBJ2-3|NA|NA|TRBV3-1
CASSQSEVSSTDTQYF
TGTGCCAGCAGCCAGTCGGAGGTTTCTAGCACAGATACGCAGTATTTT
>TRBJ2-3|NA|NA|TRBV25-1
CASSAGVGDTQYF
TGTGCCAGCAGTGCGGGGGTGGGAGATACGCAGTATTTT
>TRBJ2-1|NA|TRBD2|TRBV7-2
CASSLSTSGGPNEQFF
TGTGCCAGCAGCTTATCCACCAGCGGGGGTCCCAATGAGCAGTTCTTC
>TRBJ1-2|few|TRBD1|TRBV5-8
CARRTGGNYGYTF
TGTGCCAGGCGGACAGGGGGAAACTATGGCTACACCTTC
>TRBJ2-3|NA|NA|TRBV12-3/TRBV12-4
CASSRYRLKTDTQYF
TGTGCCAGCAGCCGATACAGGTTGAAAACAGATACGCAGTATTTT
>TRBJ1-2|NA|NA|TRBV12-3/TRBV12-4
CASARSGGYTF
TGTGCCAGCGCCCGTTCGGGGGGCTACACCTTC
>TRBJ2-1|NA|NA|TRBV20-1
CSALAIGRGPYNEQFF
TGCAGTGCTCTAGCCATAGGGCGGGGCCCCTACAATGAGCAGTTCTTC